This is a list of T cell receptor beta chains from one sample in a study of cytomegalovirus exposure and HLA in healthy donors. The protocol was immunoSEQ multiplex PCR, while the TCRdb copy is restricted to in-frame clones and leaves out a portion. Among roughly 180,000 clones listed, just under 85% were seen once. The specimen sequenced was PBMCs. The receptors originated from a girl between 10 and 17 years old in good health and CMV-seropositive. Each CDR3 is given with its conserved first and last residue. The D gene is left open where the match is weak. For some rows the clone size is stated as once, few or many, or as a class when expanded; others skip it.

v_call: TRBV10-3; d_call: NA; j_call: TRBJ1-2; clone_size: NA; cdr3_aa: CAISDHHNWVERDFRGGYTF; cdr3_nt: TGTGCCATCAGTGACCATCACAATTGGGTGGAACGAGATTTTAGGGGAGGCTACACCTTC
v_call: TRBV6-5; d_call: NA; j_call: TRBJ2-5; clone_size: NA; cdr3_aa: CASSYSTPGETQYF; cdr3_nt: TGTGCCAGCAGTTACTCGACTCCGGGAGAGACCCAGTACTTC
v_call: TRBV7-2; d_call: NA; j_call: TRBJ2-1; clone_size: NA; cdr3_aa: CASSPSVPSSYNEQFF; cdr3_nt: TGTGCCAGCAGTCCCTCGGTGCCGAGCTCCTACAATGAGCAGTTCTTC
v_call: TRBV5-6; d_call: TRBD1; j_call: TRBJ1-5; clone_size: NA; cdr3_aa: CASSSKGTGQGNQPQHF; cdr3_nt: TGTGCCAGCAGCTCAAAGGGGACAGGGCAGGGCAATCAGCCCCAGCATTTT
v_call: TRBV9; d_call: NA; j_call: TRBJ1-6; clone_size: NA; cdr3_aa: CASSVGATFSPLHF; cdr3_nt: TGTGCCAGCAGCGTAGGGGCCACCTTTTCACCCCTCCACTTT
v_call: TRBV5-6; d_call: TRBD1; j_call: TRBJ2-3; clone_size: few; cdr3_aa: CASSGTVITGDTDTQYF; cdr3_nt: TGTGCCAGCAGCGGGACAGTCATAACAGGAGACACAGATACGCAGTATTTT
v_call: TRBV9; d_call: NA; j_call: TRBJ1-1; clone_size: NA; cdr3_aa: CASSVDAGTEAFF; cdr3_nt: TGTGCCAGCAGCGTAGATGCAGGCACTGAAGCTTTCTTT
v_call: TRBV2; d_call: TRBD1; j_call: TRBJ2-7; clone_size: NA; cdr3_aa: CASRESGTESYEQYF; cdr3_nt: TGTGCCAGCAGAGAATCCGGGACAGAATCCTACGAGCAGTACTTC
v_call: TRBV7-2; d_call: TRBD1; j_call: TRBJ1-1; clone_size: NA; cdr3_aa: CASSPGTGYYTEAFF; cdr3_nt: TGTGCCAGCAGCCCCGGGACAGGGTATTACACTGAAGCTTTCTTT
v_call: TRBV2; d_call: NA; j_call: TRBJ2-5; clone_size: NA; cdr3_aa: CASSWQGSRETQYF; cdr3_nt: TGTGCCAGCAGCTGGCAAGGTTCGAGGGAGACCCAGTACTTC
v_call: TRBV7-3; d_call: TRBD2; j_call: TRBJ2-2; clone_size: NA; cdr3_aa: CASSLGLAGDGELFF; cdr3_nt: TGTGCCAGCAGCTTAGGACTAGCGGGGGATGGGGAGCTGTTTTTT
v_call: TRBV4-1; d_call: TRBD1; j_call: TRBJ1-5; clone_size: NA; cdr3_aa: CASSQGWGQGAGQPQHF; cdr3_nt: TGCGCCAGCAGCCAAGGTTGGGGACAGGGGGCTGGTCAGCCCCAGCATTTT
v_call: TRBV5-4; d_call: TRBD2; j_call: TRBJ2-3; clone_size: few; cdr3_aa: CASMRGLAGGTDTQYF; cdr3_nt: TGTGCCAGCATGCGGGGGCTAGCGGGGGGCACAGATACGCAGTATTTT
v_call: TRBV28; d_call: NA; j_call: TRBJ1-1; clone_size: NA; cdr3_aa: CASSRGGAMNTEAFF; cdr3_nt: TGTGCCAGCAGCCGCGGCGGGGCCATGAACACTGAAGCTTTCTTT
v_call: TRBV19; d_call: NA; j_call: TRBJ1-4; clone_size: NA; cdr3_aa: CASHTGAHATNEKLFF; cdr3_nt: TGTGCCAGTCACACGGGAGCACATGCAACTAATGAAAAACTGTTTTTT
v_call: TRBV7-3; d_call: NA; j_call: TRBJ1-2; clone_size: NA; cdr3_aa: CASSLEPGGAYGYTF; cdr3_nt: TGTGCCAGCAGCTTAGAGCCGGGGGGCGCCTATGGCTACACCTTC
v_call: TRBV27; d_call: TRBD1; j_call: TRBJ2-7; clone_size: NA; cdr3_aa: CASRARGQASYEQYF; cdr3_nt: TGTGCCAGCAGGGCAAGGGGACAGGCCTCCTACGAGCAGTACTTC
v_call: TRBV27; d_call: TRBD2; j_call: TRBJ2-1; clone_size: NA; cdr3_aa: CASSSTGLAYHNEQFF; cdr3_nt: TGTGCCAGCAGTTCGACGGGACTAGCGTACCACAATGAGCAGTTCTTC
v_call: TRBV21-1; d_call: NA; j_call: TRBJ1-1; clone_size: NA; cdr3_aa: CASSKGEDFFNTEAFF; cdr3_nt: TGTGCCAGCAGCAAAGGTGAGGACTTTTTCAACACTGAAGCTTTCTTT
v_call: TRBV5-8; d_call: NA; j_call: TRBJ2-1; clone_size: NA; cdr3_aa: CASSLLTLAHPSSYNEQFF; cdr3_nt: TGTGCCAGCAGTCTACTGACACTAGCTCACCCCAGCTCCTACAATGAGCAGTTCTTC
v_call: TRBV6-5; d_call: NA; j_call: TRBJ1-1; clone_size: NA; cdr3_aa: CASSYSGKGKTEAFF; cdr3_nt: TGTGCCAGCAGTTACTCGGGCAAGGGGAAAACTGAAGCTTTCTTT
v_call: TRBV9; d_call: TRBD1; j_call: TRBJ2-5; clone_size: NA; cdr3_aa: CASSPRDRDFETQYF; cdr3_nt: TGTGCCAGCAGCCCCCGGGACAGGGATTTTGAGACCCAGTACTTC
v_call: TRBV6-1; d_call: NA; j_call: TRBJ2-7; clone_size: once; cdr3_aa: CASSETRARIYEQYF; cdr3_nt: TGTGCCAGCAGTGAAACGCGGGCCCGGATCTACGAGCAGTACTTC
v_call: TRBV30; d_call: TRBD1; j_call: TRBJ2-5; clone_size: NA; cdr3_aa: CAWTGTGAQETQYF; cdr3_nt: TGTGCCTGGACTGGGACAGGGGCCCAAGAGACCCAGTACTTC
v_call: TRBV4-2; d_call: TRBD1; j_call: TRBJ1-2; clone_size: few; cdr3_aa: CASSLSGLGQDYGYTF; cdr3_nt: TGTGCCAGCAGCTTGTCGGGACTAGGACAGGACTATGGCTACACCTTC
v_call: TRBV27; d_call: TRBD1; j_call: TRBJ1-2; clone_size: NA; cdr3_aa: CASSRVMTDRGNGYTF; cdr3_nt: TGTGCCAGCAGTCGAGTTATGACTGACAGGGGTAATGGCTACACCTTC
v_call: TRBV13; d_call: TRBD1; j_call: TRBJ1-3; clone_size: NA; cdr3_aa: CASSWDRGHGGNTIYF; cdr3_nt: TGTGCCAGCAGCTGGGACAGGGGGCATGGAGGAAACACCATATATTTT
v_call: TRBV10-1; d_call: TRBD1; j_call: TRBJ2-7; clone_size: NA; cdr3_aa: CARIGQGLSSYEQYF; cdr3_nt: TGCGCCAGGATAGGACAGGGTTTGTCCTCCTACGAGCAGTACTTC
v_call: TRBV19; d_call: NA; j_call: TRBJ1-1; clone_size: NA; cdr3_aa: CASSTGQKNTEAFF; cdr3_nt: TGTGCCAGTAGTACCGGACAGAAGAACACTGAAGCTTTCTTT
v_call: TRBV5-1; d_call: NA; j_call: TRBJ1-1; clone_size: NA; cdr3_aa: CASSFGGEAFF; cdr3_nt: TGCGCCAGCAGCTTTGGAGGAGAAGCTTTCTTT
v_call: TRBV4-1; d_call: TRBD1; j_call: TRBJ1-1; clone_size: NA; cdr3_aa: CASSQKVDRAGWDTEAFF; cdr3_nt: TGCGCCAGCAGCCAAAAGGTTGACAGGGCTGGGTGGGACACTGAAGCTTTCTTT
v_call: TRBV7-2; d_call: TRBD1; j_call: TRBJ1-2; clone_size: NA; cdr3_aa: CASSPRQGDYGYTF; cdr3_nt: TGTGCCAGCAGCCCCCGACAGGGCGACTATGGCTACACCTTC
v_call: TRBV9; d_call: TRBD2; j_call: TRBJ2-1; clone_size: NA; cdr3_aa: CASSVRLAGFEQFF; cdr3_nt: TGTGCCAGCAGCGTTAGACTAGCGGGGTTTGAGCAGTTCTTC
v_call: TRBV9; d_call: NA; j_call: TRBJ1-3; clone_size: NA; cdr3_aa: CASSPTKQLLVNTTYF; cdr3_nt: TGTGCCAGCAGCCCTACTAAGCAGCTACTAGTAAACACCACATATTTT
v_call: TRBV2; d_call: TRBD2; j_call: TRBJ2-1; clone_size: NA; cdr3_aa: CASSDNNSGDYNEQFF; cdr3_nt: TGTGCCAGCAGTGACAATAATAGCGGGGACTACAATGAGCAGTTCTTC
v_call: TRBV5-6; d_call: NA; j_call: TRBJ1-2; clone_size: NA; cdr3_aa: CASSLSGVSMGYTF; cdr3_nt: TGTGCCAGCAGCCTATCAGGGGTTTCCATGGGCTACACCTTC
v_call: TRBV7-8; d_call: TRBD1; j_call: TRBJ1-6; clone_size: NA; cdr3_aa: CASSHPGGSNSPLHF; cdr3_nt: TGTGCCAGCAGCCACCCAGGGGGCAGTAATTCACCCCTCCACTTT
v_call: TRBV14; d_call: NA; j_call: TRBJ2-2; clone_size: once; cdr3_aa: CASSHPQDTGYTGELFF; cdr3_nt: TGTGCCAGCAGCCATCCCCAAGACACAGGGTACACCGGGGAGCTGTTTTTT
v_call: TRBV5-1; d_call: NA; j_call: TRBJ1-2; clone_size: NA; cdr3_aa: CASSIDSPAYGYTF; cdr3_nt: TGCGCCAGCAGTATAGACTCCCCCGCCTATGGCTACACCTTC
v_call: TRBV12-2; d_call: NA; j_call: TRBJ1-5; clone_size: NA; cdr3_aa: CASRSNKYSNQPQHF; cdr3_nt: TGTGCAAGTCGCTCCAACAAGTATAGCAATCAGCCCCAGCATTTT
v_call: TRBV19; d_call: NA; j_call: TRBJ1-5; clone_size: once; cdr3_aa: CASSKQDTNQPQHF; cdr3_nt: TGTGCCAGTAGTAAACAGGATACCAATCAGCCCCAGCATTTT
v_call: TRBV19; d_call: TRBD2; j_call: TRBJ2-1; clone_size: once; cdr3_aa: CASSPTIRTSGGAYNEQFF; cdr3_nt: TGTGCCAGTAGCCCAACGATCCGGACTAGCGGGGGGGCCTACAATGAGCAGTTCTTC
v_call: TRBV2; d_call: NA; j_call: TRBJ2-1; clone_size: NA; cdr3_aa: CASSEEFLLPNEQFF; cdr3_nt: TGTGCCAGCAGTGAAGAGTTCTTACTACCCAATGAGCAGTTCTTC
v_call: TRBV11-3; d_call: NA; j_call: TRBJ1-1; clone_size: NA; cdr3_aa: CASSRGGSNTEAFF; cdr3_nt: TGTGCCAGCAGCCGCGGGGGATCGAACACTGAAGCTTTCTTT
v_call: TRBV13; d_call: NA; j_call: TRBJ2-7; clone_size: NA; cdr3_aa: CASSFRQSSYEQYF; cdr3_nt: TGTGCCAGCAGCTTCAGACAGAGCTCCTACGAGCAGTACTTC
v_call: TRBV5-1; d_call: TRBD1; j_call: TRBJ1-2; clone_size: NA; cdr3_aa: CASSVRQGGAYGYTF; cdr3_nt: TGCGCCAGCAGCGTCCGACAGGGGGGGGCCTATGGCTACACCTTC
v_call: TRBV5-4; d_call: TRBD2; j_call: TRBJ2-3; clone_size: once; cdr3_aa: CASSSSTGGRLDTQYF; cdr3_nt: TGTGCCAGCAGCTCTTCTACGGGGGGGCGGCTAGATACGCAGTATTTT
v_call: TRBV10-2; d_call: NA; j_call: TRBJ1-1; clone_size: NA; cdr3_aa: CASSATGLGQFEAFF; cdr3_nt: TGCGCCAGCAGTGCGACAGGTTTGGGCCAATTCGAAGCTTTCTTT
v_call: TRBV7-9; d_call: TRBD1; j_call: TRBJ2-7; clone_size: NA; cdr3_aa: CASSLGQGAYEQYF; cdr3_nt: TGTGCCAGCAGCTTAGGACAGGGGGCCTACGAGCAGTACTTC
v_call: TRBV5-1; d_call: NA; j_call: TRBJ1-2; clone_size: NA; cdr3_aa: CASRVFGQERNYGYTF; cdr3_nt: TGCGCCAGCCGCGTTTTTGGACAAGAGCGTAACTATGGCTACACCTTC
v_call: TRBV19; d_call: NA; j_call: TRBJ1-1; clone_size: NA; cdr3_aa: CASRVGYTEAFF; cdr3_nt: TGTGCCAGTAGAGTGGGCTACACTGAAGCTTTCTTT
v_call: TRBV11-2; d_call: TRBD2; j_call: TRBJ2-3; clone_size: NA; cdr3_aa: CASSYIPLRRGASLRTQYF; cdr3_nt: TGTGCCAGCAGCTATATACCCTTGAGGCGGGGGGCCTCTTTACGTACGCAGTATTTT
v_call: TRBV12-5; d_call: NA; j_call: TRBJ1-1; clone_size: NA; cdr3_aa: CASGLGPAGNTEAFF; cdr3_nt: TGTGCTAGTGGTTTGGGTCCCGCAGGGAACACTGAAGCTTTCTTT
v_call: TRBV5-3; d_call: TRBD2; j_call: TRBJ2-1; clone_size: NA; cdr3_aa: CARSLRLGQRTSGGAEQFF; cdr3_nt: TGTGCCAGAAGCCTCCGTTTGGGGCAGAGGACTAGCGGGGGGGCTGAGCAGTTCTTC